This T cell receptor (beta chain) is from a study of STAT5B mutations in CD4+ large granular lymphocyte leukemia (dated by TCRdb to the early 2020s). About the full investigation: Among the healthy controls, the CDR3 'QG' motif was associated with a particular HLA allele. The TCRbeta repertoires of CD4+ T-cell large granular lymphocyte leukemia patients were compared with the TCRbeta repertoires of healthy blood donors. Flow cytometry on FACSCanto II or FACSVerse confirmed that purified fractions exceeded 95% purity among lymphocytes. Broader findings and caveats from the paper: CD4-sorted patient repertoires appeared more clonal than healthy CD4+ repertoires, and this difference persisted after removing the putative leukemic clones. The data were not HLA-matched, and the higher clonality in CD4+ T-LGLL than in CD8+ T-LGLL could be due to the relatively small sample size. TRBV06-family usage was enriched among the top patient clones (8/27) compared with healthy controls (2/35). Main leukemic clonotypes were private to each patient, although roughly 25% appeared at low frequency in other patients' non-leukemic repertoires.

The healthy control group was made up of roughly 34 blood donors, and the Finnish Red Cross blood service supplied their buffy coats. All TCR-sequenced material derived from peripheral blood: patient blood samples and healthy donor buffy coats. Ficoll-Hypaque gradient centrifugation was used to isolate peripheral blood mononuclear cells. Magnetic purification was used to isolate CD4+ cells from the buffy coats of the healthy controls. Genomic DNA was extracted with the Gentra Puregene Cell and Tissue kit and quantified on a Qubit 2.0 fluorometer. Regarding this clone: No antigen is known for it. Qualities for individual bases were not recorded, and no much larger clone is one base off.

The CDR3 covers 13 residues, taking in both the cysteine and the phenylalanine. The entry retains the CDR3 DNA only, 39 bases that are in frame from base 1. Via the germline V gene, CDR1 is WSHSY and CDR2 SAAADI. The junction carries 16 bases between V and J, which are trimmed by 6 bases and 8 bases respectively. TCRbeta rearrangements were sequenced from genomic DNA using the immunoSEQ assay at survey resolution. For the original study's pipeline: A lowest detectable productive clonotype frequency of 2.59 x 10-5 was observed in the TCR sequencing data. Only productive TCRbeta rearrangements, defined as complete and in-frame sequences, were included in the analyses. Sample clonality was computed as Simpson clonality in the immunoSEQ Analyzer version 3.0. Clones were grouped by frequency into very rare, small, medium, large (1-20%) or hyperexpanded (>20%) categories. Generation probabilities were estimated with OLGA 1.2.3, V-gene circos plots were generated with VDJtools, specificities were searched for in VDJdb, and CDR3 motifs were identified with GLIPH. TCRdb stores this immuneACCESS table with in-frame sequences only. Part of the clones is absent; in the studies checked, under half of the shortfall reflects unresolved V genes, and no reason is known for the rest. V, J and clone size are those of that table, while D and trimming were read from the DNA. This sample comprises some 30,000 clones, roughly three quarters of them detected only once. The top ten hold around 0.99% of the sample.

Specimen: CD4+ T cells from blood buffy coats. The chain is assembled from TRBV10-2 and TRBJ1-2, and possibly TRBD1, on 6 matching bases. This receptor was taken from a human donor in good health. The CDR3 loop reads CASSPEGGRGYTF. The DNA reads as follows: TGCGCCAGCAGCCCGGAGGGGGGTAGGGGCTACACCTTC.